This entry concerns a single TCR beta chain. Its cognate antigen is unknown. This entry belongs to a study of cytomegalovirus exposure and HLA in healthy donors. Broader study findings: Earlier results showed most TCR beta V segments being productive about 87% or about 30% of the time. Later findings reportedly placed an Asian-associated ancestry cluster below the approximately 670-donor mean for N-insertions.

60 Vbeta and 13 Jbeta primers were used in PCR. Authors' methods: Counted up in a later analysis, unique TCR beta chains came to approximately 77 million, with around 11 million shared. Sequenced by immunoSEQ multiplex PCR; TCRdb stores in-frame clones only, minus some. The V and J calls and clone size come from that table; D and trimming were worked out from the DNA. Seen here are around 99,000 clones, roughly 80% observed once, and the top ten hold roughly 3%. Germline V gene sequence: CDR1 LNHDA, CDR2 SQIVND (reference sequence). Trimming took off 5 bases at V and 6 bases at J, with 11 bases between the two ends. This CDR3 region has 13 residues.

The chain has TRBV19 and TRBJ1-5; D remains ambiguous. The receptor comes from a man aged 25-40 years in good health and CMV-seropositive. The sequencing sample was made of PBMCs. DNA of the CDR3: TGTGCCAGTAGTGTCTCACGGAGTCAGCCCCAGCATTTT. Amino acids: CASSVSRSQPQHF.